One T cell receptor beta chain is described in this entry. Antigen unknown. This entry is derived from a study of T cells in Graves' hyperthyroidism and ophthalmopathy. Overall study findings and caveats: Median prediction lead before ophthalmopathy onset was around 7 months with the model.

The study excluded patients with uncontrolled infection, other autoimmune disease, pregnancy or lactation. Germline V gives CDR1 WSHSY, CDR2 SAAADI. V gave up 2 bases and J gave up 2 bases; unmatched junction bases: 6. The CDR3 extends over 17 amino acids. Authors of the study amplified TCR beta CDR3 regions from RNA transcripts. The TCR CDR3 first-round RT-PCR relied on the HTBI primer set. TCRdb itself ran the multiplex PCR reads through MiXCR, one entry per CDR3 protein. The sample lists some 500,000 distinct CDR3 sequences; around 22% were seen once. The chain links TRBV10-2 to TRBJ2-2; 9 bases line up with TRBD2. Source material: blood. The receptor's source is a woman aged 25 to 39 with Graves' ophthalmopathy. CDR3 bases: TGCGCCAGCAGTGAGCCCCCTAGCGGGGTCAACACCGGGGAGCTGTTTTTT. Its protein product is CASSEPPSGVNTGELFF.